These T cell receptor beta chains were read from a single sample in a study of blood T cells in healthy people across ages. One entry per CDR3 protein, called by TCRdb with MiXCR from the 5' RACE reads. There are about a million distinct CDR3 sequences in the sample; 48% occur only once, and roughly 13% lies in the top ten. What was sequenced was blood. All receptors derive from a man aged 25-45 years in good health. Both conserved end residues are part of each CDR3. D genes are given only for firm matches. Not every row has a clone size; where given, it reads once, few, many or a size class.

j_call: TRBJ2-3; d_call: NA; clone_size: NA; v_call: TRBV3-1; cdr3_nt: TGTGCCAGCAGTCAAGATCCGGGTATGCAGTATTTT; cdr3_aa: CASSQDPGMQYF
j_call: TRBJ1-1; d_call: NA; clone_size: NA; v_call: TRBV6-1; cdr3_nt: TGTGCCAGCAGGGACATCAGGACAGACACTGAAGCTTTCTTT; cdr3_aa: CASRDIRTDTEAFF
j_call: TRBJ2-5; d_call: NA; clone_size: few; v_call: TRBV12-3/TRBV12-4; cdr3_nt: TGTGCCAGCAGTTTTGAGTTGGAGACCCAGTACTTC; cdr3_aa: CASSFELETQYF
j_call: TRBJ2-5; d_call: NA; clone_size: few; v_call: TRBV6-5; cdr3_nt: TGTGCCAGCAGTTACTCGGCGACGGACCTAGAGACCCAGTACTTC; cdr3_aa: CASSYSATDLETQYF
j_call: TRBJ2-5; d_call: NA; clone_size: NA; v_call: TRBV28; cdr3_nt: TGTGCCAGCAGTTTATTGGGCCTCTCAGCGGAGGAGACCCAGTACTTC; cdr3_aa: CASSLLGLSAEETQYF
j_call: TRBJ2-3; d_call: NA; clone_size: NA; v_call: TRBV6-5; cdr3_nt: TGTGCCAGCAGAAGTGTAGGAGATGCGCAGTATTTT; cdr3_aa: CASRSVGDAQYF
j_call: TRBJ2-7; d_call: NA; clone_size: NA; v_call: TRBV25-1; cdr3_nt: TGTGCCAGCAGTGGGGGGGCGCGGGACGAGCAGTACTTC; cdr3_aa: CASSGGARDEQYF
j_call: TRBJ2-1; d_call: NA; clone_size: NA; v_call: TRBV4-2; cdr3_nt: TGTGCCAGCAGCCTCGATACCGGGTCCTACAATGAGCAGTTCTTC; cdr3_aa: CASSLDTGSYNEQFF
j_call: TRBJ2-1; d_call: TRBD1; clone_size: NA; v_call: TRBV5-1; cdr3_nt: TGCGCCAGCAGTTTTCGCCCGGTGACAGGGGCCCTCAATGAGCAGTTCTTC; cdr3_aa: CASSFRPVTGALNEQFF
j_call: TRBJ2-7; d_call: NA; clone_size: NA; v_call: TRBV6-2/TRBV6-3; cdr3_nt: TGTGCCAGCAGCCCACTTAGGGACGCCAGACGGGAGCAGTACTTC; cdr3_aa: CASSPLRDARREQYF
j_call: TRBJ2-7; d_call: TRBD1; clone_size: NA; v_call: TRBV24-1; cdr3_nt: TGTGCCACCAGTGATCCCGGGACAGCAGACGAGCAGTACTTC; cdr3_aa: CATSDPGTADEQYF
j_call: TRBJ2-1; d_call: NA; clone_size: few; v_call: TRBV10-2; cdr3_nt: TGCGCCAGCAGCGGGTCCGGGAGCACAGCGTCCTACAATGAGCAGTTCTTC; cdr3_aa: CASSGSGSTASYNEQFF
j_call: TRBJ2-3; d_call: NA; clone_size: few; v_call: TRBV12-3/TRBV12-4; cdr3_nt: TGTGCCAGCAGTTTCCGACAGACTAGCACAGATACGCAGTATTTT; cdr3_aa: CASSFRQTSTDTQYF
j_call: TRBJ2-3; d_call: TRBD2; clone_size: NA; v_call: TRBV7-2; cdr3_nt: TGTGCCAGCAGCCCCCGACTAGCGGGGGGAGTCACAGATACGCAGTATTTT; cdr3_aa: CASSPRLAGGVTDTQYF
j_call: TRBJ2-2; d_call: TRBD1; clone_size: NA; v_call: TRBV5-1; cdr3_nt: TGCGCCAGCAGCCGAAAAAGGGGGCCGAACACCGGGGAGCTGTTTTTT; cdr3_aa: CASSRKRGPNTGELFF
j_call: TRBJ1-6; d_call: NA; clone_size: NA; v_call: TRBV7-2; cdr3_nt: TGTGCCAGCAGCTTAGCCCCGGGGGCAAATTCACCCCTCCACTTT; cdr3_aa: CASSLAPGANSPLHF
j_call: TRBJ2-7; d_call: TRBD2; clone_size: many; v_call: TRBV12-3/TRBV12-4; cdr3_nt: TGTGCCAGCAGTTTTGACAGGGAAGGAGCGGGGGGCTTCTACGAGCAGTACTTC; cdr3_aa: CASSFDREGAGGFYEQYF
j_call: TRBJ2-7; d_call: NA; clone_size: NA; v_call: TRBV4-1; cdr3_nt: TGCGCCAGCAGCTACGCTAGCGACCCCACCTACGAGCAGTACTTC; cdr3_aa: CASSYASDPTYEQYF
j_call: TRBJ2-1; d_call: TRBD2; clone_size: NA; v_call: TRBV6-6; cdr3_nt: TGTGCCAGCAGTTCCCCGGGACTAGCGGTCTACAATGAGCAGTTCTTC; cdr3_aa: CASSSPGLAVYNEQFF
j_call: TRBJ1-1; d_call: TRBD1; clone_size: NA; v_call: TRBV5-1; cdr3_nt: TGCGCCAGCAGCTTGGGGGGACAGGGGTTGAACACTGAAGCTTTCTTT; cdr3_aa: CASSLGGQGLNTEAFF
j_call: TRBJ2-7; d_call: NA; clone_size: NA; v_call: TRBV11-2; cdr3_nt: TGTGCCAGCAGCTTATTTGGGGGGCCTTCCTACGAGCAGTACTTC; cdr3_aa: CASSLFGGPSYEQYF
j_call: TRBJ2-1; d_call: TRBD2; clone_size: NA; v_call: TRBV9; cdr3_nt: TGTGCCAGCAGCGTGACTAGCGGTCCCTCTGGTGAGCAGTTCTTC; cdr3_aa: CASSVTSGPSGEQFF
j_call: TRBJ2-1; d_call: TRBD2; clone_size: NA; v_call: TRBV5-1; cdr3_nt: TGCGCCAGCAGCTGGGGGGGGAACTCCTACAATGAGCAGTTCTTC; cdr3_aa: CASSWGGNSYNEQFF
j_call: TRBJ2-1; d_call: TRBD1; clone_size: many; v_call: TRBV25-1; cdr3_nt: TGTGCCAGCAGTGAGGACAGGGGGTTATACAATGAGCAGTTCTTC; cdr3_aa: CASSEDRGLYNEQFF
j_call: TRBJ2-5; d_call: NA; clone_size: once; v_call: TRBV7-2; cdr3_nt: TGTGCCAGCAGCCCGGGGGACGGAACTATACAAGAGACCCAGTACTTC; cdr3_aa: CASSPGDGTIQETQYF
j_call: TRBJ1-5; d_call: NA; clone_size: few; v_call: TRBV15; cdr3_nt: TGTGCCACCAGCAGGGACAGAATTGGTCAGCCCCAGCATTTT; cdr3_aa: CATSRDRIGQPQHF
j_call: TRBJ2-1; d_call: TRBD2; clone_size: NA; v_call: TRBV12-3/TRBV12-4; cdr3_nt: TGTGCCAGCAGCACGGCGGGGGTGGTAATAAATGAGCAGTTCTTC; cdr3_aa: CASSTAGVVINEQFF
j_call: TRBJ2-7; d_call: TRBD2; clone_size: NA; v_call: TRBV4-3; cdr3_nt: TGCGCCAGCAGCCAATTTGGAGCGGGAGAGGACGAGCAGTACTTC; cdr3_aa: CASSQFGAGEDEQYF
j_call: TRBJ1-1; d_call: NA; clone_size: NA; v_call: TRBV27; cdr3_nt: TGTGCCAGCAGTGAGGACGGGAACACTGAAGCTTTCTTT; cdr3_aa: CASSEDGNTEAFF
j_call: TRBJ2-3; d_call: NA; clone_size: NA; v_call: TRBV9; cdr3_nt: TGTGCCAGCAGCCAGGACCCTTTCACAGATACGCAGTATTTT; cdr3_aa: CASSQDPFTDTQYF
j_call: TRBJ2-3; d_call: NA; clone_size: few; v_call: TRBV20-1; cdr3_nt: TGCAGTGCTAGGCCGAATTATGATACGCAGTATTTT; cdr3_aa: CSARPNYDTQYF
j_call: TRBJ1-6; d_call: TRBD1; clone_size: few; v_call: TRBV20-1; cdr3_nt: TGCAGTGCTAGTTCGGACAGGGGGAATTCACCCCTCCACTTT; cdr3_aa: CSASSDRGNSPLHF
j_call: TRBJ1-5; d_call: NA; clone_size: NA; v_call: TRBV7-2; cdr3_nt: TGTGCCAGCAGCTTAAGGGGGGGGTATAATCAGCCCCAGCATTTT; cdr3_aa: CASSLRGGYNQPQHF
j_call: TRBJ1-5; d_call: NA; clone_size: few; v_call: TRBV4-2; cdr3_nt: TGTGCCAGCAGCCAATGGGAACTTGTGGATAGCAATCAGCCCCAGCATTTT; cdr3_aa: CASSQWELVDSNQPQHF
j_call: TRBJ2-7; d_call: NA; clone_size: NA; v_call: TRBV24-1; cdr3_nt: TGTGCCACGGCAGGGAATGGCAACGAGCAGTACTTC; cdr3_aa: CATAGNGNEQYF
j_call: TRBJ1-6; d_call: NA; clone_size: NA; v_call: TRBV12-3/TRBV12-4; cdr3_nt: TGTGCCAGCAGAGTAGGAGAATCAGGGGCTGTTAATTCACCCCTCCACTTT; cdr3_aa: CASRVGESGAVNSPLHF
j_call: TRBJ2-1; d_call: NA; clone_size: NA; v_call: TRBV28; cdr3_nt: TGTGCCAGCAGTTCCCAAGGGGACAACTACAATGAGCAGTTCTTC; cdr3_aa: CASSSQGDNYNEQFF
j_call: TRBJ1-1; d_call: NA; clone_size: NA; v_call: TRBV12-3/TRBV12-4; cdr3_nt: TGTGCCAGCACCCCAAGGGGGGCAGGGAAAAACACTGAAGCTTTCTTT; cdr3_aa: CASTPRGAGKNTEAFF
j_call: TRBJ2-7; d_call: NA; clone_size: few; v_call: TRBV21-1; cdr3_nt: TGTGCCAGCAGCGATCCGGGACACTCCTACGAGCAGTACTTC; cdr3_aa: CASSDPGHSYEQYF
j_call: TRBJ1-1; d_call: NA; clone_size: NA; v_call: TRBV30; cdr3_nt: TGTGCCTGGGCGAACACTGAAGCTTTCTTT; cdr3_aa: CAWANTEAFF
j_call: TRBJ1-2; d_call: TRBD1; clone_size: NA; v_call: TRBV6-5; cdr3_nt: TGTGCCAGCAGTTACTCGGACAGGGGGTTAGGGGGCTACACCTTC; cdr3_aa: CASSYSDRGLGGYTF
j_call: TRBJ2-1; d_call: TRBD2; clone_size: NA; v_call: TRBV5-1; cdr3_nt: TGCGCCAGCAGCTTGGCCTCCCTATTTAGCGGGGGGGCAATATACAATGAGCAGTTCTTC; cdr3_aa: CASSLASLFSGGAIYNEQFF